These 15 T cell receptor beta chains came from one sample sequenced in a study of identifying expanded T cells in peripheral blood. Sequenced by immunoSEQ multiplex PCR; TCRdb stores in-frame clones only, minus some. The sample lists 60,000 or so clones, around 81% occurring once. The sample comprised blood. These receptors all stem from a person aged 18 to 70 in good health.

This clone was found once. The V gene is TRBV18, the J gene TRBJ2-1, with D possibly matching TRBD2 (5 bases). Germline V gene data show CDR1 as KGHSH and CDR2 as LQKENI. Between the trimmed V and J ends, which lost 2 bases and 8 bases, there was a span of 10 bases. This CDR3 is 13 amino acids long. As DNA, the CDR3 is TGTGCCAGCTCACCATTCCCACTAGATGAGCAGTTCTTC. Translation: CASSPFPLDEQFF.

This clone was seen once. The chain uses TRBV10-1 and TRBJ2-1; 15 bases are shared with TRBD2. The CDR3 loop spans 15 amino acids. In germline, CDR1 is WNHNN, CDR2 SYGVQD (reference sequence). The junction had 4 bases not matched to a gene; V was cut back by 5 bases and J by 8 bases. Here the CDR3 reads CASSRTSGGADEQFF. CDR3 sequence (DNA): TGCGCCAGCAGTAGGACTAGCGGGGGGGCCGATGAGCAGTTCTTC.

This sequence joins TRBV19 and TRBJ2-5, with D perhaps TRBD2 (5 bases). Germline lookup yields CDR1 LNHDA and CDR2 SQIVND (reference sequence). Trimming stripped 3 bases from V and 5 bases from J, with 22 bases between. CDR3 size: 17 residues. As DNA, the CDR3 is TGTGCCAGTAGTATCACGCTCAGATTAAGGAGGCGCGAGACCCAGTACTTC. Protein sequence: CASSITLRLRRRETQYF.

This clone was observed once. CDR3 sequence reads: CASSKADRGRTSSGNTIYF. The CDR3 nucleotides are TGTGCCAGCAGCAAAGCGGACAGGGGGCGGACTAGCTCTGGAAACACCATATATTTT. The rearrangement joins TRBV21-1 to TRBJ1-3; TRBD1 is the table's D call and was not checked against the DNA. TRBV21-1 is flagged as a pseudogene. The length of the CDR3 is 19 residues.

V and J are TRBV6-5 and TRBJ2-3; TRBD1 agrees at 8 bases. The germline V gene encodes CDR1 MNHEY and CDR2 SVGAGI. With 0 bases clipped from V and 2 bases from J, the junction kept 4 bases outside the gene matches. CDR3 length: 16 residues. Here the CDR3 DNA reads TGTGCCAGCAGTTACTCATTCCAGGGGGCCACAGATACGCAGTATTTT. It yields the protein CASSYSFQGATDTQYF.

J is TRBJ2-3 and V is TRBV18, with D maybe TRBD1 (6 bases). V was trimmed by 8 bases and J by 0 bases, leaving 12 bases between them. This CDR3 has 14 residues. CDR1 and CDR2 from the germline V gene are KGHSH and LQKENI. CDR3 sequence reads: CASTGQLSTDTQYF. In nucleotides, the CDR3 is TGTGCCAGCACAGGACAGCTTAGCACAGATACGCAGTATTTT.

The chain uses TRBV5-6 and TRBJ1-1; TRBD1 matches 8 bases. Trimming cost V 4 bases and J 0 bases; bases outside gene matches: 11. Germline CDR1 reads SGHDT; CDR2 reads YYEEEE. The CDR3 length is 17 residues. The CDR3 region is CASSPLRQGNMNTEAFF. In DNA, the CDR3 is TGTGCCAGCAGCCCCTTGAGACAGGGGAACATGAACACTGAAGCTTTCTTT.

The chain combines TRBV7-2 with TRBJ2-7, with D perhaps TRBD1 (5 bases). CDR3 length: 16 residues. The germline CDR1 and CDR2 sequences are SGHTA and FQGNSA. V shed 6 bases and J shed 2 bases, with 20 bases lying between them. CDR3 sequence reads: CASRYDGQTATYEQYF. The CDR3 DNA sequence: TGTGCCAGCAGATACGATGGCCAGACAGCGACCTACGAGCAGTACTTC.

The chain recombines TRBV7-9 with TRBJ1-5, with D possibly TRBD1 on 6 matching bases. The V end lost 1 base, the J end lost 4 bases, and 11 bases lay between the germline ends. The CDR3 contains 15 residues. Germline CDR1 SEHNR, CDR2 FQNEAQ (reference sequence). As DNA, the CDR3 is TGTGCCAGCAGCTTAGGGGGGGCGGGTAATCAGCCCCAGCATTTT. Translated: CASSLGGAGNQPQHF.

The gene calls are TRBV16 and TRBJ2-1; no clear D. CDR3 length equals 13 residues. Per the germline V gene, CDR1 is KGHSY and CDR2 is FQNENV. V shed 0 bases and J shed 10 bases, with 10 bases lying between them. The CDR3 nucleotides are TGTGCCAGCAGCCAATCCAATGGCGGAGAGCAGTTCTTC. This codes for CASSQSNGGEQFF.

CDR3 in amino acids: CATSLAPRYNEQFF. CDR3 DNA: TGTGCCACGAGCCTCGCGCCCCGCTACAATGAGCAGTTCTTC. The V gene is TRBV7-9, the J gene TRBJ2-1; D unresolved. Per the germline V gene, CDR1 is SEHNR and CDR2 is FQNEAQ (reference sequence). Trimming shortened V by 10 bases and J by 3 bases, and 16 bases separated the two germline ends. The CDR3 extends over 14 amino acids.

V is TRBV7-8 and J is TRBJ2-7; TRBD1 is a possible D gene (5 bases). Germline V gene sequence: CDR1 SGHVS, CDR2 FQNEAQ. This CDR3 comprises 13 residues. V lost 3 bases, J lost 4 bases, and 10 bases lay in between. The CDR3 is CASSFSQGYEQYV. The CDR3 region has the DNA TGTGCCAGCAGCTTCTCCCAGGGATACGAGCAGTACGTC.

The CDR3 is CASSLIPPYQETQYF. CDR3 sequence (DNA): TGTGCCAGCAGCTTGATACCTCCGTACCAAGAGACCCAGTACTTC. The V and J genes are TRBV7-9 and TRBJ2-5; D is unclear. There are 15 residues in the CDR3. Germline CDR1 is SEHNR and CDR2 is FQNEAQ (reference sequence). V lost 3 bases to trimming and J lost 0 bases, with 11 bases between them.

The chain couples TRBV7-9 to TRBJ2-3; no clear D gene. CDR1 and CDR2 from the germline V gene are SEHNR and FQNEAQ (reference sequence). Trimming shortened V by 5 bases and J by 6 bases, and 3 bases separated the two germline ends. The CDR3 sequence is 10 residues long. As DNA, the CDR3 is TGTGCCAGCAGCATTGATACGCAGTATTTT. This gives the protein CASSIDTQYF. The full variable domain, completed using reference TRBV7-9 and TRBJ2-3, is DTGVSQNPRHKITKRGQNVTFRCDPISEHNRLYWYRQTLGQGPEFLTYFQNEAQLEKSRLLSDRFSAERPKGSFSTLEIQRTEQGDSAMYLCASSIDTQYFGPGTRLTVL.

The V gene is TRBV18, the J gene TRBJ2-1; TRBD1 might be the D (5 bases). The CDR3 has 13 amino acids. Germline loops: CDR1 KGHSH, CDR2 LQKENI. Deletions cut 3 bases from V and 5 bases from J, with 8 bases between. CDR3 DNA sequence: TGTGCCAGCTCACCGAGCAGGGACAATGAGCAGTTCTTC. Translating it yields CASSPSRDNEQFF.